Presented here are 26 T cell receptor beta chains from one specimen sequenced in a study of OX40 agonist ivuxolimab in advanced cancers. The library was made by the immunoSEQ multiplex PCR assay. TCRdb re-hosts the immuneACCESS table, in-frame sequences only. Its copies lack some clones; in the studies checked, an unresolved V gene accounts for under half of them, and the cause for the rest is not known. The sample table lists roughly 70,000 clones, around 90% of them with a count of one. The top ten clonotypes cover roughly 0.67% of the sample. The sequencing used CD4+ or CD8+ T cells sorted from blood, collected in a trial of the OX40 agonist ivuxolimab. The receptors shown here come from an adult with an advanced solid tumor such as melanoma, head and neck, liver or kidney cancer.

This chain links TRBV4-1 with TRBJ2-3, with 11 nucleotides matching TRBD2. The CDR3 extends over 19 amino acids. CDR1 is MGHRA, CDR2 YSYEKL, per germline. The V segment lost 0 bases and the J segment 1 base; nucleotides outside the gene matches: 9. The CDR3 reads CASSQDRLAGGVGTDTQYF. The CDR3, as DNA: TGCGCCAGCAGCCAAGATAGGCTAGCGGGAGGAGTGGGCACAGATACGCAGTATTTT.

This clone showed up just once. J is TRBJ2-6 and V is TRBV30; 8 positions match TRBD1. The CDR3 is made up of 18 amino acids. After removal of 3 bases from V and 0 bases from J, the junction contained 10 bases not matched to a gene. Germline V gene lookup returns CDR1 GTSNPN and CDR2 SVGIG (reference sequence). The CDR3 region is CAWSQPGQEYSGANVLTF. The CDR3 DNA reads as TGTGCCTGGAGCCAACCGGGACAGGAATACTCTGGGGCCAACGTCCTGACTTTC.

This rearrangement joins TRBV10-1 to TRBJ2-7, with TRBD1 matching over 12 bases. The CDR3 is 15 residues long. CDR1 and CDR2 (germline): WNHNN, SYGVQD (reference sequence). V lost 3 bases to trimming and J lost 8 bases; unmatched junction nucleotides: 8. Written as DNA, the CDR3 is TGCGCCAGCAGTGATTCGGGACAGGGGGCGGTCAAGCAGTACTTC. Translation gives CASSDSGQGAVKQYF.

Note on this clone: One end of the junction is discordant with germline, which a read error may explain. The chain employs TRBV7-8 and TRBJ2-1; D remains unclear. Germline CDR1 is SGHVS and CDR2 is FQNEAQ. The CDR3 covers 15 residues. The CDR3 loop reads CASCFGFSSYNEQFF. In nucleotides, the CDR3 is TGTGCCAGCTGCTTTGGGTTTAGCTCCTACAATGAGCAGTTCTTC.

The chain links TRBV28 to TRBJ1-5; D is undetermined. Germline V gives CDR1 MDHEN, CDR2 SYDVKM. This CDR3 region has 12 residues. The CDR3 sequence: CAAGDSNQPQHF. CDR3 in DNA: TGTGCTGCTGGGGATAGCAATCAGCCCCAGCATTTT.

J is TRBJ2-7 and V is TRBV19; tentatively, D is TRBD1 (6 bases). The germline V gene has CDR1 LNHDA and CDR2 SQIVND (reference sequence). The CDR3 spans 15 residues. V shed 5 bases and J shed 7 bases, with 21 bases lying between them. The CDR3 coding sequence is TGTGCCAGTAGTCGCCCCGGGACACTCCCTGCGGAGCAGTACTTC. Encoded protein: CASSRPGTLPAEQYF.

This sequence joins TRBV7-3 and TRBJ2-2; the D call may be TRBD1 or TRBD2 (5 bases each). Germline assignment: CDR1 SGHTA and CDR2 FQGTGA. This CDR3 is built from 13 residues. V gave up 5 bases and J gave up 9 bases, with 13 bases separating them. Here the CDR3 reads CASSMGRDRELFF. The CDR3 region has the DNA TGTGCCAGCAGCATGGGACGGGACCGGGAGCTGTTTTTT.

V gene TRBV6-1 combines with J gene TRBJ1-5; no clear D. This CDR3 is 16 amino acids long. Germline CDR1 reads MNHNS; CDR2 reads SASEGT. With 0 bases removed from V and 4 bases from J, the gap between germline ends came to 13 bases. CDR3 protein: CASSEATRPRNQPQHF. CDR3 in DNA: TGTGCCAGCAGTGAAGCGACACGGCCCAGGAATCAGCCCCAGCATTTT.

This rearrangement joins TRBV19 to TRBJ2-2, with 10 bases matching TRBD1. CDR3 size: 16 residues. V lost 6 bases, J lost 5 bases, and 9 bases stayed unmatched. Germline CDR1 is LNHDA and CDR2 is SQIVND (reference sequence). CDR3 protein: CASRAGTGATTGELFF. CDR3 coding DNA: TGTGCCAGTAGAGCAGGGACAGGGGCTACTACCGGGGAGCTGTTTTTT.

The chain carries TRBV5-5 and TRBJ2-1; D uncertain. The germline gives CDR1 SGHKS, CDR2 YYEKEE (reference sequence). Trimming removed 4 bases from V and 10 bases from J, with 12 bases in between. The CDR3 loop spans 12 amino acids. CDR3 in amino acids: CASSRGGEEQFF. In DNA, the CDR3 is TGTGCCAGCAGCCGTGGCGGCGAAGAGCAGTTCTTC. The complete variable domain, with remaining parts taken from reference TRBV5-5 and TRBJ2-1, reads DAGVTQSPTHLIKTRGQQVTLRCSPISGHKSVSWYQQVLGQGPQFIFQYYEKEERGRGNFPDRFSARQFPNYSSELNVNALLLGDSALYLCASSRGGEEQFFGPGTRLTVL.

The V and J genes are TRBV6-6 and TRBJ2-1; TRBD2 is a possible D gene (5 bases). The germline V gene has CDR1 MNHNY and CDR2 SVGAGI (reference sequence). The CDR3 runs 16 residues. V was clipped by 0 bases and J by 0 bases, with 9 bases between them. CDR3 residues: CASSYSKGSSYNEQFF. DNA of the CDR3: TGTGCCAGCAGTTACTCGAAAGGGAGCTCCTACAATGAGCAGTTCTTC.

V gene TRBV11-2 combines with J gene TRBJ2-6; 11 bases are shared with TRBD1. The J segment lost 1 base and the V segment lost 6 bases, leaving 8 bases of the junction unmatched. Germline V gene lookup returns CDR1 SGHAT and CDR2 FQNNGV. The CDR3 contains 18 residues. CDR3: CASRSPGQGDSGANVLTF. The DNA of the CDR3 is TGTGCCAGCAGATCTCCGGGACAGGGGGATTCTGGGGCCAACGTCCTGACTTTC. The variable domain in full, completed from reference TRBV11-2 and TRBJ2-6, reads EAGVAQSPRYKIIEKRQSVAFWCNPISGHATLYWYQQILGQGPKLLIQFQNNGVVDDSQLPKDRFSAERLKGVDSTLKIQPAKLEDSAVYLCASRSPGQGDSGANVLTFGAGSRLTVL.

This chain connects TRBV28 to TRBJ1-2; D unclear. Trimming pared 5 bases from V and 3 bases from J, leaving 13 bases between. Germline loops: CDR1 MDHEN, CDR2 SYDVKM. This CDR3 contains 14 residues. The CDR3 DNA sequence: TGTGCCAGCAGTCCCGGATCCGGGGACTATGGCTACACCTTC. Protein product: CASSPGSGDYGYTF.

V gene TRBV2 combines with J gene TRBJ2-3, with D unclear. Trimming shortened V by 3 bases and J by 0 bases, and 10 bases separated the two germline ends. The CDR3 covers 15 residues. The germline V gene has CDR1 SNHLY and CDR2 FYNNEI. As DNA, the CDR3 is TGTGCCAGCAGTGATGGTGTAGGAAGCACAGATACGCAGTATTTT. Its protein product is CASSDGVGSTDTQYF.

The chain recombines TRBV6-5 with TRBJ1-3; TRBD1 agrees at 8 bases. The CDR3 extends over 15 amino acids. Germline V gene data show CDR1 as MNHEY and CDR2 as SVGAGI. V lost 4 bases to trimming and J lost 0 bases; unmatched junction nucleotides: 2. The CDR3, as DNA: TGTGCCAGCAGTTTAACAGGGGGCTCTGGAAACACCATATATTTT. Residues: CASSLTGGSGNTIYF.

The rearrangement uses TRBV19 and TRBJ1-5; D remains unclear. The germline V and J ends were trimmed by 5 bases and 4 bases, with 18 bases remaining between them. Germline CDR1 is LNHDA and CDR2 is SQIVND (reference sequence). The CDR3 sequence is 16 residues long. The CDR3 sequence is CASSLTTSGINQPQHF. For the CDR3, the DNA is TGTGCCAGTAGTCTAACGACCAGTGGGATTAATCAGCCCCAGCATTTT.

A note on this clone: Other DNA sequences of this sample code for an identical CDR3. CDR3 protein: CAISERGETQYF. The CDR3 DNA sequence: TGTGCCATCAGTGAGCGAGGAGAGACCCAGTACTTC. The chain links TRBV10-3 to TRBJ2-5; D not certain. CDR3 length: 12 residues. V gave up 2 bases and J gave up 4 bases, with 5 bases separating them. Germline V gene sequence: CDR1 ENHRY, CDR2 SYGVKD.

The chain joins TRBV27 to TRBJ2-7; D tentatively fits TRBD1 or TRBD2 (5 bases each). V shed 5 bases and J shed 3 bases, with 11 bases lying between them. Germline CDR1 MNHEY, CDR2 SMNVEV (reference sequence). The CDR3 has 13 residues. CDR3 amino acids: CASSPRGYYEQYF. DNA for the CDR3: TGTGCCAGCAGTCCCCGGGGCTACTACGAGCAGTACTTC.

This clone was picked up a small number of times. The rearrangement joins TRBV6-1 to TRBJ1-5; 7 bases align to TRBD1. The ends lost 1 base at V and 2 bases at J; junction bases unmatched: 2. CDR1 and CDR2 (germline): MNHNS, SASEGT. CDR3 length equals 15 residues. CDR3 region: CASSEGQGGNQPQHF. The CDR3 DNA follows: TGTGCCAGCAGTGAAGGACAGGGAGGCAATCAGCCCCAGCATTTT.

This chain connects TRBV5-5 to TRBJ2-5, with a tentative D call TRBD1 (6 bases). Germline loops: CDR1 SGHKS, CDR2 YYEKEE (reference sequence). The length of the CDR3 is 14 residues. Trimming took off 4 bases at V and 5 bases at J, with 15 bases between the two ends. This CDR3 is CASSNTGIRETQYF. As DNA, the CDR3 is TGTGCCAGCAGCAATACAGGGATCAGGGAGACCCAGTACTTC.

The gene calls are TRBV18 and TRBJ2-2; 10 bases align to TRBD2. CDR3 length equals 17 residues. V gave up 3 bases and J gave up 6 bases; unmatched junction bases: 10. Germline values: CDR1 KGHSH, CDR2 LQKENI. CDR3 in DNA: TGTGCCAGCTCACCTTCCAGCGGGAGGGCCGAGGCCGGGGAGCTGTTTTTT. Its protein is CASSPSSGRAEAGELFF.

The V call is TRBV19, the J call TRBJ2-3; possibly TRBD1 or TRBD2 for D (6 bases each). With 4 bases removed from V and 3 bases from J, the gap between germline ends came to 17 bases. The CDR3 has 16 amino acids. Germline CDR1 reads LNHDA; CDR2 reads SQIVND (reference sequence). CDR3 bases: TGTGCCAGTAGTAGAGCGATGGGGGGCTGGACAGATACGCAGTATTTT. It yields the protein CASSRAMGGWTDTQYF.

In its sample, this clone was seen a few times. This sequence joins TRBV9 and TRBJ2-3; 8 nucleotides match TRBD2. J gave up 2 bases and V 0 bases, and 11 bases lay outside the gene matches. The germline V gene encodes CDR1 SGDLS and CDR2 YYNGEE. There are 18 residues in the CDR3. This chain's CDR3 is CASSVEWSGGTFTDTQYF. In nucleotides, the CDR3 is TGTGCCAGCAGCGTAGAATGGAGCGGGGGTACCTTCACAGATACGCAGTATTTT.

CDR3 residues: CASSPQVYNEQFF. DNA for the CDR3: TGTGCCAGCTCACCACAGGTCTACAATGAGCAGTTCTTC. The chain joins TRBV18 to TRBJ2-1, with D uncertain. Trimming took off 1 base at V and 3 bases at J, with 4 bases between the two ends. This CDR3 is built from 13 residues. Germline V gene data show CDR1 as KGHSH and CDR2 as LQKENI.

The chain couples TRBV6-1 to TRBJ2-3, with 8 bases aligning to TRBD2. V shed 1 base and J 1 base; nucleotides not matched to a gene: 7. Germline V CDR1 and CDR2: MNHNS, SASEGT. CDR3 length: 17 amino acids. The CDR3 DNA sequence: TGTGCCAGCAGTGAAGACGGGAGGGCCGTGGGCACAGATACGCAGTATTTT. Translating gives CASSEDGRAVGTDTQYF.

This clone appeared a single time. The chain links TRBV27 to TRBJ2-7, with D perhaps being TRBD1 or TRBD2 (5 bases each). CDR1 is MNHEY, CDR2 SMNVEV, per germline (reference sequence). With 4 bases removed from V and 7 bases from J, the gap between germline ends came to 26 bases. This CDR3 contains 17 residues. The CDR3: CASSYHRAGQGDGEQYF. The CDR3, as DNA: TGTGCCAGCAGTTATCACCGGGCGGGCCAAGGGGATGGGGAGCAGTACTTC.